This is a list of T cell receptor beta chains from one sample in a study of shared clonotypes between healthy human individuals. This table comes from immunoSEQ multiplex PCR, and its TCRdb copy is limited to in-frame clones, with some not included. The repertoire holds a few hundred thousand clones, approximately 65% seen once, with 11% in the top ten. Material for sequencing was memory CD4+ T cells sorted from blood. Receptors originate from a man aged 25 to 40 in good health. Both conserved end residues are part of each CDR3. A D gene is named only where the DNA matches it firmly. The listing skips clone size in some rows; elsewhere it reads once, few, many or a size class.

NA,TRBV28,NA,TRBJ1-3,CATLTGVGNTIYF,TGTGCCACCCTGACAGGCGTTGGAAACACCATATATTTT
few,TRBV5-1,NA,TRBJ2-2,CASSLEGFNTGELFF,TGCGCCAGCAGCTTGGAGGGCTTCAACACCGGGGAGCTGTTTTTT
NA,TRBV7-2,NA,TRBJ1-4,CASSQHGTGDEKLFF,TGTGCCAGCAGCCAACACGGGACTGGGGATGAAAAACTGTTTTTT
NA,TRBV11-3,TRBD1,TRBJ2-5,CASSLGQGASATETQYF,TGTGCCAGCAGCTTGGGACAGGGGGCATCTGCAACAGAGACCCAGTACTTC
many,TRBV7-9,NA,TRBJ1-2,CASSLDLSFYGYTF,TGTGCCAGCAGCTTAGACCTCAGTTTCTATGGCTACACCTTC
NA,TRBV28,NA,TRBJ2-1,CASRGAKPIASEQFF,TGTGCCAGCAGGGGGGCCAAGCCTATAGCAAGTGAGCAGTTCTTC
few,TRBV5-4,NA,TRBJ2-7,CASSYGRSYEQYF,TGTGCCAGCAGCTACGGTCGTTCCTACGAGCAGTACTTC
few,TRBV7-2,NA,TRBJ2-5,CASSLGGTTGGTQYF,TGTGCCAGCAGCTTAGGGGGGACCACAGGAGGGACCCAGTACTTC
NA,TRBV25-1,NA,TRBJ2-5,CASMVGLSPQETQYF,TGTGCCAGCATGGTAGGGCTTTCCCCCCAAGAGACCCAGTACTTC
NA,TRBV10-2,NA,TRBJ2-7,CASSDRNEQYF,TGCGCCAGCAGTGACAGGAACGAGCAGTACTTC
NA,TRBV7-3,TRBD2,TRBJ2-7,CASSPLAVYEQYF,TGTGCCAGCAGTCCCCTAGCGGTCTACGAGCAGTACTTC
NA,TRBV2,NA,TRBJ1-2,CASRDDLTANYGYTF,TGTGCCAGCAGGGACGACTTAACAGCTAACTATGGCTACACCTTC
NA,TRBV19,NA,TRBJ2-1,CASSRLASVSYNEQFF,TGTGCCAGTAGTCGTTTGGCTAGCGTGTCCTACAATGAGCAGTTCTTC
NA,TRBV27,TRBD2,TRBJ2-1,CASRPYSGTSGRQEQFF,TGTGCCAGCAGACCCTACTCCGGGACTAGCGGGAGGCAAGAGCAGTTCTTC
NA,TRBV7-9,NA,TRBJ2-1,CASSLVGRHDGEQFF,TGTGCCAGCAGCTTAGTGGGCCGACATGACGGTGAGCAGTTCTTC
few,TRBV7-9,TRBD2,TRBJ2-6,CASTGGAGANVLTF,TGTGCCAGCACTGGGGGGGCTGGGGCCAACGTCCTGACTTTC
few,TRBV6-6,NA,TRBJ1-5,CASSYGVSNQPQHF,TGTGCCAGCAGTTACGGAGTAAGCAATCAGCCCCAGCATTTT
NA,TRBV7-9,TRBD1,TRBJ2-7,CASSFTGVSYEQYF,TGTGCCAGCAGCTTTACAGGGGTATCCTACGAGCAGTACTTC
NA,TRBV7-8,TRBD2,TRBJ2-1,CASSLDGTSGSSKDEQFF,TGTGCCAGCAGCTTAGATGGGACTAGCGGGAGTAGTAAGGATGAGCAGTTCTTC
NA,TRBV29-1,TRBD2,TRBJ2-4,CSVQTLAGSSAKNIQYF,TGCAGCGTCCAAACGCTAGCGGGATCCTCAGCCAAAAACATTCAGTACTTC
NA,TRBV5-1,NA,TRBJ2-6,CASSLGLSSGANVLTF,TGCGCCAGCAGCTTGGGTCTTTCCTCTGGGGCCAACGTCCTGACTTTC
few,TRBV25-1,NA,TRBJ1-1,CASSELGAAGNTEAFF,TGTGCCAGCAGTGAATTGGGGGCGGCAGGGAACACTGAAGCTTTCTTT
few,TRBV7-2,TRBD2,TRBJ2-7,CASSTKGGPSGRRSYEQYF,TGTGCCAGCAGCACTAAAGGGGGACCTAGCGGGAGGCGCTCCTACGAGCAGTACTTC
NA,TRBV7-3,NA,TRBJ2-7,CASSSRNEQYF,TGTGCCAGCAGCTCCAGGAACGAGCAGTACTTC
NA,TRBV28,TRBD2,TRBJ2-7,CASSILLAGDMYF,TGTGCCAGCAGTATACTACTAGCGGGAGATATGTACTTC
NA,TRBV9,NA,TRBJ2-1,CASSPHPADLNNEQFF,TGTGCCAGCAGCCCCCATCCAGCGGACCTAAACAATGAGCAGTTCTTC
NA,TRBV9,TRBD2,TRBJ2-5,CASSLTGGKETQYF,TGTGCCAGCAGCTTGACGGGGGGTAAAGAGACCCAGTACTTC
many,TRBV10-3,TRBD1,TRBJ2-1,CAISVDRDRVNEQFF,TGTGCCATCAGTGTTGACCGGGACAGGGTCAATGAGCAGTTCTTC
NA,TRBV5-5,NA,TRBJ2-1,CASSQTLGQSSYNEQFF,TGTGCCAGCAGCCAAACCCTGGGGCAAAGCTCCTACAATGAGCAGTTCTTC
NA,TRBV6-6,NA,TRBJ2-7,CASSYVAAEQYF,TGTGCCAGCAGTTACGTAGCCGCCGAGCAGTACTTC
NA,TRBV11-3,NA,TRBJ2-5,CASSPRAMGAQYF,TGTGCCAGCAGCCCCCGGGCGATGGGGGCCCAGTACTTC
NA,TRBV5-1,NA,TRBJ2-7,CASSLAPAAEQYF,TGCGCCAGCAGCTTGGCCCCGGCAGCCGAGCAGTACTTC
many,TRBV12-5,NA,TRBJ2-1,CASGLDNRVSSYNEQFF,TGTGCTAGTGGTTTGGATAACAGGGTGAGCTCCTACAATGAGCAGTTCTTC
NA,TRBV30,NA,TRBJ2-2,CALDRQRGGELFF,TGTGCCCTAGATCGGCAAAGGGGCGGGGAGCTGTTTTTT
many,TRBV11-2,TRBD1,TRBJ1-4,CASSSLRDREEKLFF,TGTGCCAGCAGCTCGCTCCGGGACAGGGAGGAAAAACTGTTTTTT
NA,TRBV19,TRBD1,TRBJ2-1,CASSPGGRDEQFF,TGTGCCAGTAGTCCAGGGGGCAGGGATGAGCAGTTCTTC
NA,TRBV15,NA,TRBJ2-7,CATSREGGGISYEQYF,TGTGCCACCAGCAGAGAGGGCGGAGGGATCTCCTACGAGCAGTACTTC
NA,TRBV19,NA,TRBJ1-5,CASSIKGDQPQHF,TGTGCCAGTAGTATCAAGGGGGATCAGCCCCAGCATTTT
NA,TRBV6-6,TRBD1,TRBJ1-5,CASSGGTGSSNQPQHF,TGTGCCAGCAGTGGGGGGACAGGTTCTAGCAATCAGCCCCAGCATTTT
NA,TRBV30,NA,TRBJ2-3,CAWRARTSTDTQYF,TGTGCCTGGAGGGCCCGGACTAGCACAGATACGCAGTATTTT